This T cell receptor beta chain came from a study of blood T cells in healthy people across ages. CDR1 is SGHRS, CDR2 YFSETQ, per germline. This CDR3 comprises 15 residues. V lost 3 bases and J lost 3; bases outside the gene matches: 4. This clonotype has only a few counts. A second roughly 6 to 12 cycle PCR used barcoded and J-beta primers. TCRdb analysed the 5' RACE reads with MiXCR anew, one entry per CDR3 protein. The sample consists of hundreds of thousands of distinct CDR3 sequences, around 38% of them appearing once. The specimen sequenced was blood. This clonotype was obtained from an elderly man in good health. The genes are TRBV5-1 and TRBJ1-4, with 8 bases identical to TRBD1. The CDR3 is CASSSEDRANEKLFF. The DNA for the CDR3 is TGCGCCAGCAGCTCGGAGGACAGGGCTAATGAAAAACTGTTTTTT.